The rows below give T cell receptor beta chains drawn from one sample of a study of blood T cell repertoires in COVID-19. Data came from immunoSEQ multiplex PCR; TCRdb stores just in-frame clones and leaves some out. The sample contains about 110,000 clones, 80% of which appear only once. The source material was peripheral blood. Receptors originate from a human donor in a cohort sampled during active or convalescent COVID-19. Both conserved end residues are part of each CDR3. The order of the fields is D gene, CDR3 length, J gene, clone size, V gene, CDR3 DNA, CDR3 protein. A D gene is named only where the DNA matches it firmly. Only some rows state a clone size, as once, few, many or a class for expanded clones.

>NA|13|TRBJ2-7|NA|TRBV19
TGTGCCAGTAGTGTCGACAGGAGGTACGAGCAGTACTTC
CASSVDRRYEQYF
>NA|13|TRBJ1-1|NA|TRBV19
TGTGCCAGTAGTTCCACAGGATCTAAGGTAGCTTTCTTT
CASSSTGSKVAFF
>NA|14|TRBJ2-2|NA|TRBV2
TGTGCCAGCCGAGGACAGTCGAACACCGGGGAGCTGTTTTTT
CASRGQSNTGELFF
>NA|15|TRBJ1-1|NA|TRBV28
TGTGCCAGCAGTTTAACCGCGAGAATGAACACTGAAGCTTTCTTT
CASSLTARMNTEAFF
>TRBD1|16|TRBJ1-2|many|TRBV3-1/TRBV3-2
TGTGCCAGCAGCCAAGCTGGAGGACAGGGGGTGAGTGGCTACACCTTC
CASSQAGGQGVSGYTF
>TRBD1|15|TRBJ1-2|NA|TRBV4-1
TGCGCCAGCAGCCAAGAAGGGGGACAGAATTATGGCTACACCTTC
CASSQEGGQNYGYTF
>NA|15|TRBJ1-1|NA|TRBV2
TGTGCCAGCAGGAGGGAGACCACACAGAACACTGAAGCTTTCTTT
CASRRETTQNTEAFF
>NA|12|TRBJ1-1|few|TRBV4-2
TGTGCCAGCTCAGTAGTCCCGGAGGAAGCTTTCTTT
CASSVVPEEAFF
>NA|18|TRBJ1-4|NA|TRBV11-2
TGTGCCAGCAGCTTAGGGGGAGAGTGGGCCCCCTTGGGTGAAAAACTGTTTTTT
CASSLGGEWAPLGEKLFF
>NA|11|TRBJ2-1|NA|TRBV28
TGTGCCAGCAGAAGAAGCGGGGAGCAGTTCTTC
CASRRSGEQFF
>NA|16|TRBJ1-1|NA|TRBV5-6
TGTGCCAGCAGAATATTCCAGACAGGTCTCAACACTGAAGCTTTCTTT
CASRIFQTGLNTEAFF
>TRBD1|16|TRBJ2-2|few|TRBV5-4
TGTGCCAGCAGCTTTGGGACAGGGGGCCGGACCGGGGAGCTGTTTTTT
CASSFGTGGRTGELFF
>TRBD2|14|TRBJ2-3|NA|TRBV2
TGTGCCAGCAGTCCCGGGACTAGTCAGGGTACGCAGTATTTT
CASSPGTSQGTQYF
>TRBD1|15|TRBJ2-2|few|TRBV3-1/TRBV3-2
TGTGCCAGCAGCCACGACAGGGTCAATACCGGGGAGCTGTTTTTT
CASSHDRVNTGELFF
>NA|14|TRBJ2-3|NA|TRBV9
TGTGCCAGCAGCAAACGGGGAGACACAGATACGCAGTATTTT
CASSKRGDTDTQYF
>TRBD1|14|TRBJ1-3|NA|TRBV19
TGTGCCAGTACCCGGGACAGCTCTGGAAACACCATATATTTT
CASTRDSSGNTIYF
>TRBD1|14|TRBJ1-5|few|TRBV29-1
TGCAGCATCACGACAGGGTATAACAATCAGCCCCAGCATTTT
CSITTGYNNQPQHF
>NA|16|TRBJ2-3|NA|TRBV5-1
TGCGCCAGCAGCGCCCGGGCCGCGGGCAGCACAGATACGCAGTATTTT
CASSARAAGSTDTQYF
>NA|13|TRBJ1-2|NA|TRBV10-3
TGTGCCATCAGTGCCGGGGGGACCTATGGCTACACCTTC
CAISAGGTYGYTF
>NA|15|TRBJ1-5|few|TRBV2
TGTGCCAGCAGTGCCGGCGGAGGGGACAATCAGCCCCAGCATTTT
CASSAGGGDNQPQHF
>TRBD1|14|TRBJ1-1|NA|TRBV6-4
TGTGCCAGCAGTCCAGGGGGCCGGGGGACTGAAGCTTTCTTT
CASSPGGRGTEAFF
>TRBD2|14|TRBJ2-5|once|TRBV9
TGTGCCAGCAGCAGAGCGGGAGGGGGAGAGACCCAGTACTTC
CASSRAGGGETQYF
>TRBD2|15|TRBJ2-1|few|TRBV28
TGTGCCAGCAGTCAACTAGCGGGAGTTTACAATGAGCAGTTCTTC
CASSQLAGVYNEQFF
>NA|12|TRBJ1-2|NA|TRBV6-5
TGTGCCAGCAGGCGGGGGGGGCACGGCTACACCTTC
CASRRGGHGYTF
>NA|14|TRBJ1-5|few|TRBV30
TGTGCCTGGAGTGTACTAGGGATGAATCAGCCCCAGCATTTT
CAWSVLGMNQPQHF
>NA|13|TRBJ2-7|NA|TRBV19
TGTGCCAGTAGTAGGGCGGAGGGCTACGAGCAGTACTTC
CASSRAEGYEQYF
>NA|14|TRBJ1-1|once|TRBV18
TGTGCCAGCTCAACGGGAGCGCTGAACACTGAAGCTTTCTTT
CASSTGALNTEAFF
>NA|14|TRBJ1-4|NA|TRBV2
TGTGCCAGCACAGGGATGAGTACTAATGAAAAACTGTTTTTT
CASTGMSTNEKLFF
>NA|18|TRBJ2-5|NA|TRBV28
TGTGCCAGCAGTTTTTCCAGTAAGACAGGCCACTCCGGGGAGACCCAGTACTTC
CASSFSSKTGHSGETQYF
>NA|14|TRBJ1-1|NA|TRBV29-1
TGCAGCGTCAGAAAGACAGTCATGAACACTGAAGCTTTCTTT
CSVRKTVMNTEAFF
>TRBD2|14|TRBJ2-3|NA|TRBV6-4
TGTGCCAGCTCCCTGCGGGGGGGTCTAGATACGCAGTATTTT
CASSLRGGLDTQYF
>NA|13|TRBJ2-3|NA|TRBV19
TGTGCCAGTATCGGACAGAGCACAGATACGCAGTATTTT
CASIGQSTDTQYF
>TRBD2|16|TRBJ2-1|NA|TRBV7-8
TGTGCCAGCAGCCCCCGACTAGCGGGAGCCTACAATGAGCAGTTCTTC
CASSPRLAGAYNEQFF